The table lists the clone carrying this T cell receptor (beta chain) with many counts. What it recognizes is unknown. This specimen belongs to a study of T-cell reconstitution after alpha-beta-depleted transplantation in children. Trimming cost V 3 bases and J 5 bases, with 10 bases left between them. The CDR3 extends over 13 amino acids. Library preparation (for TCRbeta) was performed with unique molecular identifiers. TCRdb reanalysed the PCR reads using MiXCR and keeps one entry per CDR3 protein. The repertoire holds 150,000 to 250,000 distinct CDR3 sequences, with 6.3% as singletons. Study-wide results and limits: After one year, T-cell counts and TCRbeta diversity mostly came from new T cells. Certain patients had high TCRbeta diversity at day 60, and it came from recipient T cells and thymic progenitors that survived. At around two months after transplant, the alpha-beta T cells were reportedly derived from several hundred expanded clones that came from non-depleted graft cells.

The V and J genes are TRBV12-3 or TRBV12-4 and TRBJ2-5; D is unresolved. Sequencing used PBMCs, obtained before TCRalphabeta/CD19-depleted stem cell transplant. This clonotype originated in a girl under three years old with combined immunodeficiency, due to receive a stem cell transplant. The DNA for the CDR3 is TGTGCCAGCAGTTTTGGCATCGTGGAGACCCAGTACTTC. Translating gives CASSFGIVETQYF.